This T cell receptor beta chain emerged from a study of cytomegalovirus exposure and HLA in healthy donors. Whole-study context: It was reported in a later analysis that the 95 to 150 validation repertoires used the same platform as the approximately 670 first-cohort repertoires.

This CDR3 spans 15 amino acids. Germline CDR1 and CDR2: LNHDA and SQIVND (reference sequence). The junction had 5 bases not matched to a gene; V was cut back by 4 bases and J by 2 bases. Using immunoSEQ multiplex PCR, the repertoire was profiled, and TCRdb retains in-frame clones only, with some absent. The sample shows 150,000 to 200,000 clones, about 90% of them seen only once. A remark on this clone: Its target is not known.

Overall study findings and caveats: That first-cohort TCR clusters tended to co-occur in the 95 to 150 validation repertoires was found in a later analysis. TCR beta chains numbering some 160 were designated cytomegalovirus-associated.

Input material: PBMCs. The source of this sequence is a woman under 30 in good health and CMV-seropositive. The chain is built from TRBV19 and TRBJ2-1; 7 nucleotides agree with TRBD1. The CDR3 DNA follows: TGTGCCAGTAGTAAGACCGGGACAGCCTACAATGAGCAGTTCTTC. Translating it yields CASSKTGTAYNEQFF.